Listed below are T cell receptor beta chains from one sample, sequenced in a study of vaccination effects on CD4 cells after COVID-19. Here immunoSEQ multiplex PCR was the method, and the copy in TCRdb shows in-frame clones only, minus some. The sample carries about 43,000 clones, around 77% recorded once. These receptors are not linked to any known antigen. Sequenced material: CD4+ T cells from PBMCs cultured with SARS-CoV-2 spike peptides, taken before COVID-19 vaccination. The receptors were gathered from a human donor who received a COVID-19 vaccine. Both conserved end residues are part of each CDR3. Each record gives: V gene, D gene, J gene, clone size, CDR3 DNA, CDR3 protein. A D gene is named only where the DNA matches it firmly. Clone size is stated in some rows and not others, as once, few, many or a class when expanded.

V gene: TRBV19; D gene: TRBD2; J gene: TRBJ2-5; clone size: -; CDR3 DNA: TGTGCCAGTACAAACCTAGCGGGGGCGGGAGAGACCCAGTACTTC; CDR3 protein: CASTNLAGAGETQYF
V gene: TRBV4-3; D gene: -; J gene: TRBJ1-5; clone size: -; CDR3 DNA: TGCGCCAGCAGCCAAGATCGGGGACAGCCCCAGCATTTT; CDR3 protein: CASSQDRGQPQHF
V gene: TRBV24-1; D gene: -; J gene: TRBJ2-5; clone size: -; CDR3 DNA: TGTGCCACCAGTGATGCAGGGGCACGGGAGACCCAGTACTTC; CDR3 protein: CATSDAGARETQYF
V gene: TRBV15; D gene: TRBD1; J gene: TRBJ1-6; clone size: -; CDR3 DNA: TGTGCCACCCGAACAGGGGGCGCAAGTCAATCACCCCTCCACTTT; CDR3 protein: CATRTGGASQSPLHF
V gene: TRBV5-1; D gene: TRBD1; J gene: TRBJ1-4; clone size: -; CDR3 DNA: TGCGCCAGCTCCAGGGGGGCGACTAATGAAAAACTGTTTTTT; CDR3 protein: CASSRGATNEKLFF
V gene: TRBV3-1/TRBV3-2; D gene: -; J gene: TRBJ2-5; clone size: -; CDR3 DNA: TGTGCCAGCAGCCAAGATGTGGCGCAAGAGACCCAGTACTTC; CDR3 protein: CASSQDVAQETQYF
V gene: TRBV6-5; D gene: -; J gene: TRBJ2-1; clone size: -; CDR3 DNA: TGTGCCAGCAGTCAGGCGGGGTCCTACAATGAGCAGTTCTTC; CDR3 protein: CASSQAGSYNEQFF
V gene: TRBV11-2; D gene: -; J gene: TRBJ2-6; clone size: -; CDR3 DNA: TGTGCCAGCAGCTTATTTGCCTCTGGGGCCAACGTCCTGACTTTC; CDR3 protein: CASSLFASGANVLTF
V gene: TRBV7-2; D gene: TRBD2; J gene: TRBJ2-4; clone size: once; CDR3 DNA: TGTGCCAGCGGACTAGCGGGGGCAGCCAAAAACATTCAGTACTTC; CDR3 protein: CASGLAGAAKNIQYF
V gene: TRBV27; D gene: -; J gene: TRBJ2-5; clone size: -; CDR3 DNA: TGTGCCAGCAGTTATACAGGGTTAGAGACCCAGTACTTC; CDR3 protein: CASSYTGLETQYF
V gene: TRBV20-1; D gene: -; J gene: TRBJ2-5; clone size: -; CDR3 DNA: TGCAGTGCTAGAGGGGGCGAGACCCAGTACTTC; CDR3 protein: CSARGGETQYF
V gene: TRBV30; D gene: TRBD1; J gene: TRBJ2-5; clone size: -; CDR3 DNA: TGTGCCTGGACCTCCCCCCGGACAGGTGAAGAGACCCAGTACTTC; CDR3 protein: CAWTSPRTGEETQYF
V gene: TRBV18; D gene: TRBD1; J gene: TRBJ2-1; clone size: -; CDR3 DNA: TGTGCCAGCCCCCCCATCAGGGGGTTTATCGACAATGAGCAGTTCTTC; CDR3 protein: CASPPIRGFIDNEQFF
V gene: TRBV5-1; D gene: TRBD1; J gene: TRBJ1-3; clone size: few; CDR3 DNA: TGCGCCAGCAGCTTAACCCAGGGGGCTCTCGGAGGAAACACCATATATTTT; CDR3 protein: CASSLTQGALGGNTIYF
V gene: TRBV11-3; D gene: -; J gene: TRBJ1-1; clone size: -; CDR3 DNA: TGTGCCAGCAGCGCTGGGGGGGGCACTGAAGCTTTCTTT; CDR3 protein: CASSAGGGTEAFF
V gene: TRBV7-9; D gene: TRBD1; J gene: TRBJ1-3; clone size: -; CDR3 DNA: TGTGCCAGCAGCTCCGACAGGGCTGGAAACACCATATATTTT; CDR3 protein: CASSSDRAGNTIYF
V gene: TRBV5-8; D gene: -; J gene: TRBJ2-3; clone size: few; CDR3 DNA: TGTGCCGCGATTGGGGGTACGCAGTATTTT; CDR3 protein: CAAIGGTQYF
V gene: TRBV3-1/TRBV3-2; D gene: -; J gene: TRBJ1-2; clone size: -; CDR3 DNA: TGTGCCAGCAGCCAAGTTCGGGGGCAGGGCTACACCTTC; CDR3 protein: CASSQVRGQGYTF
V gene: TRBV12-3/TRBV12-4; D gene: TRBD2; J gene: TRBJ2-3; clone size: -; CDR3 DNA: TGTGCCAGCAGAAGAGCTAGCGGGTATACGCAGTATTTT; CDR3 protein: CASRRASGYTQYF
V gene: TRBV25-1; D gene: -; J gene: TRBJ2-6; clone size: -; CDR3 DNA: TGTGCCAGCAGTGGTCAGGGGCCCTACTCTGGGGCCAACGTCCTGACTTTC; CDR3 protein: CASSGQGPYSGANVLTF
V gene: TRBV7-9; D gene: -; J gene: TRBJ2-3; clone size: -; CDR3 DNA: TGTGCCAGCAGGGTGGGCGGGGGCACAGATACGCAGTATTTT; CDR3 protein: CASRVGGGTDTQYF
V gene: TRBV5-4; D gene: TRBD1; J gene: TRBJ1-1; clone size: -; CDR3 DNA: TGTGCCAGCAGCTTGAAGGGGGCGAACACTGAAGCTTTCTTT; CDR3 protein: CASSLKGANTEAFF
V gene: TRBV7-3; D gene: -; J gene: TRBJ2-2; clone size: -; CDR3 DNA: TGTGCCAGCAGCCCGAGGGGGGTAGACACCGGGGAGCTGTTTTTT; CDR3 protein: CASSPRGVDTGELFF
V gene: TRBV2; D gene: -; J gene: TRBJ1-1; clone size: few; CDR3 DNA: TGTGCCAGCACCTTGCAAATGAACACTGAAGCTTTCTTT; CDR3 protein: CASTLQMNTEAFF
V gene: TRBV6-6; D gene: -; J gene: TRBJ1-1; clone size: -; CDR3 DNA: TGTGCCAGCAGTTCATTAACCCCTGAAGCTTTCTTT; CDR3 protein: CASSSLTPEAFF
V gene: TRBV3-1/TRBV3-2; D gene: -; J gene: TRBJ2-2; clone size: -; CDR3 DNA: TGTGCCAGCAGCCAAGATGGGAGAACCGGGGAGCTGTTTTTT; CDR3 protein: CASSQDGRTGELFF
V gene: TRBV5-1; D gene: -; J gene: TRBJ2-3; clone size: -; CDR3 DNA: TGCGCCAGCAGCTCGGGGGCCCGCACAGATACGCAGTATTTT; CDR3 protein: CASSSGARTDTQYF
V gene: TRBV6-5; D gene: -; J gene: TRBJ1-2; clone size: few; CDR3 DNA: TGTGCCAGCACCACCAACCCCGTTCCGAACTATGGCTACACCTTC; CDR3 protein: CASTTNPVPNYGYTF
V gene: TRBV6-2/TRBV6-3; D gene: -; J gene: TRBJ2-1; clone size: -; CDR3 DNA: TGTGCCAGCAGTCGCAGCCAGGGACCCCCCGAGAATGAGCAGTTCTTC; CDR3 protein: CASSRSQGPPENEQFF
V gene: TRBV5-4; D gene: -; J gene: TRBJ1-2; clone size: few; CDR3 DNA: TGTGCCAGCAGCTCAACAGAAAACTATGGCTACACCTTC; CDR3 protein: CASSSTENYGYTF
V gene: TRBV7-2; D gene: -; J gene: TRBJ1-5; clone size: -; CDR3 DNA: TGTGCCAGCAGCCCCGGTCAGGAAGGGTCGCCCCAGCATTTT; CDR3 protein: CASSPGQEGSPQHF
V gene: TRBV7-8; D gene: -; J gene: TRBJ1-4; clone size: -; CDR3 DNA: TGTGCCAGCAGCTTAGGCCCGGCAGGGCTCTATGAAAAACTGTTTTTT; CDR3 protein: CASSLGPAGLYEKLFF
V gene: TRBV19; D gene: TRBD1; J gene: TRBJ1-4; clone size: once; CDR3 DNA: TGTGCCAGTACCTCACCACAGGGGGCATCTGAAAAACTGTTTTTT; CDR3 protein: CASTSPQGASEKLFF
V gene: TRBV19; D gene: -; J gene: TRBJ2-1; clone size: -; CDR3 DNA: TGTGCCAGTAGTTCCATCAGGGGTTGGAATGAGCAGTTCTTC; CDR3 protein: CASSSIRGWNEQFF
V gene: TRBV6-1; D gene: -; J gene: TRBJ1-4; clone size: -; CDR3 DNA: TGTGCCAGCAGTGATGGTCGTTTGAATAATGAAAAACTGTTTTTT; CDR3 protein: CASSDGRLNNEKLFF
V gene: TRBV4-1; D gene: TRBD1; J gene: TRBJ1-4; clone size: few; CDR3 DNA: TGCGCCAGCAGCCTGAATCCGACAGGGGAAGGGGAAAAACTGTTTTTT; CDR3 protein: CASSLNPTGEGEKLFF
V gene: TRBV20-1; D gene: TRBD1; J gene: TRBJ2-3; clone size: -; CDR3 DNA: TGCAGTGCTAGTAGCAGGGACAGGGTCACAGATACGCAGTATTTT; CDR3 protein: CSASSRDRVTDTQYF
V gene: TRBV5-1; D gene: TRBD1; J gene: TRBJ1-4; clone size: -; CDR3 DNA: TGCGCCAGCAGCCCTGGACAGGGGGCTAGGGGGAATGAAAAACTGTTTTTT; CDR3 protein: CASSPGQGARGNEKLFF
V gene: TRBV6-1; D gene: -; J gene: TRBJ1-2; clone size: -; CDR3 DNA: TGTGCCAGCAGTGAAGCCACGACCCGCTGGGGCTACACCTTC; CDR3 protein: CASSEATTRWGYTF
V gene: TRBV30; D gene: -; J gene: TRBJ2-5; clone size: once; CDR3 DNA: TGTGCCTGGAGTGTCTACGGCCGAGAGACCCAGTACTTC; CDR3 protein: CAWSVYGRETQYF
V gene: TRBV7-9; D gene: -; J gene: TRBJ2-3; clone size: -; CDR3 DNA: TGTGCCAGCAGCTCTCAGTGGCACACAGATACGCAGTATTTT; CDR3 protein: CASSSQWHTDTQYF
V gene: TRBV19; D gene: -; J gene: TRBJ2-1; clone size: -; CDR3 DNA: TGTGCCAGTAGTATACATTTGGCCAGCTCCTACAATGAGCAGTTCTTC; CDR3 protein: CASSIHLASSYNEQFF
V gene: TRBV5-1; D gene: -; J gene: TRBJ1-5; clone size: -; CDR3 DNA: TGCGCCAGCAGTACGGGCGGCAGCAATCAGCCCCAGCATTTT; CDR3 protein: CASSTGGSNQPQHF
V gene: TRBV6-5; D gene: -; J gene: TRBJ1-2; clone size: -; CDR3 DNA: TGTGCCAGCAGGTCGTCTTTAGGCTACACCTTC; CDR3 protein: CASRSSLGYTF
V gene: TRBV6-6; D gene: -; J gene: TRBJ1-3; clone size: -; CDR3 DNA: TGTGCCAGCAGTTACACTGGGACCTACTCTGGAAACACCATATATTTT; CDR3 protein: CASSYTGTYSGNTIYF
V gene: TRBV7-9; D gene: -; J gene: TRBJ2-2; clone size: -; CDR3 DNA: TGTGCCAGCCCCCTAGGGCCCGTCGCGAACACCGGGGAGCTGTTTTTT; CDR3 protein: CASPLGPVANTGELFF
V gene: TRBV11-2; D gene: -; J gene: TRBJ2-2; clone size: -; CDR3 DNA: TGTGCCAGCAGACGCCTCGGGCAGGGGAGGGCCGGGGAGCTGTTTTTT; CDR3 protein: CASRRLGQGRAGELFF
V gene: TRBV5-1; D gene: -; J gene: TRBJ2-3; clone size: once; CDR3 DNA: TGCGCCAGCACCTTTGAATCTAGCACAGATACGCAGTATTTT; CDR3 protein: CASTFESSTDTQYF
V gene: TRBV7-8; D gene: -; J gene: TRBJ1-5; clone size: -; CDR3 DNA: TGTGCCAGCAGCACCAACACCCAGCCCCAGCATTTT; CDR3 protein: CASSTNTQPQHF
V gene: TRBV25-1; D gene: -; J gene: TRBJ1-2; clone size: -; CDR3 DNA: TGTGCCAGCAGGTCATGGGATAGCTACACCTTC; CDR3 protein: CASRSWDSYTF
V gene: TRBV3-1/TRBV3-2; D gene: TRBD2; J gene: TRBJ2-6; clone size: -; CDR3 DNA: TGTGCCAGCAGCTCTCAGGGACTAAGCTCTGGGGCCAACGTCCTGACTTTC; CDR3 protein: CASSSQGLSSGANVLTF
V gene: TRBV7-2; D gene: -; J gene: TRBJ2-3; clone size: -; CDR3 DNA: TGTGCCAGCAGCTTGTTGCGGGGTCACACAGATACGCAGTATTTT; CDR3 protein: CASSLLRGHTDTQYF